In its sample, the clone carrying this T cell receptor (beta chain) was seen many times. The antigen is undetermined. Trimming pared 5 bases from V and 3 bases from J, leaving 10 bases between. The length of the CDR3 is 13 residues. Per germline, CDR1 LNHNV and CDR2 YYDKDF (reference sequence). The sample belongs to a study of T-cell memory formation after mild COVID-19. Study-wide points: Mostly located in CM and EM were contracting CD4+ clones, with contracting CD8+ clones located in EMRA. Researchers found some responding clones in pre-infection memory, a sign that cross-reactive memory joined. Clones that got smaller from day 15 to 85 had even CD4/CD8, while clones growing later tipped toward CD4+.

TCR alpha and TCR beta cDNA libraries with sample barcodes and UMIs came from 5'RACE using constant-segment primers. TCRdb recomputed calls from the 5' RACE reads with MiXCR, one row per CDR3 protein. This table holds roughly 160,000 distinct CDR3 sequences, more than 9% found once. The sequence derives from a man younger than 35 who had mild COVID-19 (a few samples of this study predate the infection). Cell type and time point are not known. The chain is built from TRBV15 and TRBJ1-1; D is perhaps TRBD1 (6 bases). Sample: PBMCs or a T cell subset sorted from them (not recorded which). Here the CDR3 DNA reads TGTGCCACCAGCTCACAGGGTGACACTGAAGCTTTCTTT. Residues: CATSSQGDTEAFF.